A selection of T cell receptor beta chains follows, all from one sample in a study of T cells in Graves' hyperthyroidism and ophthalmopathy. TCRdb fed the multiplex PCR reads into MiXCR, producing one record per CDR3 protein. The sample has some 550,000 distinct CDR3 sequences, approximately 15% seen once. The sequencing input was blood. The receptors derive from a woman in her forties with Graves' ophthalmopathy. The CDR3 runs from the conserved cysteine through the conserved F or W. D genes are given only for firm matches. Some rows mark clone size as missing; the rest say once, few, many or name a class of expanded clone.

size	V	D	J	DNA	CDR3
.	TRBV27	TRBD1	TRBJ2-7	TGTGCCAGCCGCCCCCGGACAGGAGCCGTCTACGAGCAGTACTTC	CASRPRTGAVYEQYF
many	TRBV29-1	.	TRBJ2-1	TGCAGCGTTTCCAGCGGACACAATGAGCAGTTCTTC	CSVSSGHNEQFF
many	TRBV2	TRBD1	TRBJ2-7	TGTGCCAGCAGTGAACAGGGGGCTATCCCAGGGAACGAGCAGTACTTC	CASSEQGAIPGNEQYF
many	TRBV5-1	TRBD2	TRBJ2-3	TGTGCCAGCAGCTTGGGACTAGCGAGCACAGATACGCAGTATTTT	CASSLGLASTDTQYF
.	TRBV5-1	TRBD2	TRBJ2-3	TGCGCCAGCAGCGTAGCGACCGGGGGGGGCACAGATACGCAGTATTTT	CASSVATGGGTDTQYF
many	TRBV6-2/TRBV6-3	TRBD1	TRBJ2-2	TGTGCCAGCACGGATCCAGGGTCCGGGACAGGGAACACCGGGGAGCTGTTTTTT	CASTDPGSGTGNTGELFF
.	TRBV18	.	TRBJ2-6	TGTGCCAGCTCACCAAGGGCCCTTGGGGGGGCCAACGTCCTGACTTTC	CASSPRALGGANVLTF
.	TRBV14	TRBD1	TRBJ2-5	TGTGCCAGCAGCCAACGGAACAGGGGAGAAGAGACCCAGTACTTC	CASSQRNRGEETQYF
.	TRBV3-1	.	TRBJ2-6	TGTGCCAGCAGCCAATTCGGGAACTCTGGGGCCAACGTCCTGACTTTC	CASSQFGNSGANVLTF
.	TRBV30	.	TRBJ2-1	TGTGCCTGGAGTGCATTGGGGGTTAGCGGAGAGCAGTTCTTC	CAWSALGVSGEQFF
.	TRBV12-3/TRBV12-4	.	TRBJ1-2	TGTGCCAGCATGAGGAACTATGGCTACACCTTC	CASMRNYGYTF
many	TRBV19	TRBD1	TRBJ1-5	TGTGCCAGTAGTGGACAGGGGTTCTTTCAGCCCCAGCATTTT	CASSGQGFFQPQHF
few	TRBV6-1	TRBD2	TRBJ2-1	TGTGCCAGCAGTTTGACCGGACTAGTCCCGTTCTTC	CASSLTGLVPFF
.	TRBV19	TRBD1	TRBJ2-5	TGTGCCCGAGACAGGACAGGGGTCGAGACCCAGTACTTC	CARDRTGVETQYF
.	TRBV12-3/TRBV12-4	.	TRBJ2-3	TGTGCCAGCAGCCCTTATCCCAACACAGATACGCAGTATTTT	CASSPYPNTDTQYF
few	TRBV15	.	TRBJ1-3	TGTGCCACCAGCAGAGATTATCCGGCTGCAGGAAACACCATATATTTT	CATSRDYPAAGNTIYF
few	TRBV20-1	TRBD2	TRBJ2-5	TGCAGTGCTCCACCTGGGACTAGCGGGAGAGAGACCCAGTACTTC	CSAPPGTSGRETQYF
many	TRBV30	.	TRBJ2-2	TGTGCCTGGACAGGGGTCCCCACCGGGGAGCTGTTTTTT	CAWTGVPTGELFF
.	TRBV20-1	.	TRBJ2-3	TGCAGTGCTAGAGAAGAACGAATAAACACAGATACGCAGTATTTT	CSAREERINTDTQYF
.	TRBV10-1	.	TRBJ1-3	TGCGCCAGCAGTACTGGCACTCCATCTGGAAACACCATATATTTT	CASSTGTPSGNTIYF
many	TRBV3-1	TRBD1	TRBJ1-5	TGTGCCAGCAGCCATGGGACAGGGGAGGGCAATCAGCCCCAGCATTTT	CASSHGTGEGNQPQHF
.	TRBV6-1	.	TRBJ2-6	TGTGCCAGCATGAGGAGTAGCTCTGGGGCCAACGTCCTGACTTTC	CASMRSSSGANVLTF
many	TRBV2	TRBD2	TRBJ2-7	TGTGCCAGCAGCAACGGACTAGCGACGACCTACGAGCAGTACTTC	CASSNGLATTYEQYF
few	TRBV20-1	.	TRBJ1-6	TGCAGTGCTAGAGATTTGTATTCACCCCTCCACTTT	CSARDLYSPLHF
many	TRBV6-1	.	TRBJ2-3	TGTGCCAGCAGTGTAACCGCCGACGGGAATACGCAGTATTTT	CASSVTADGNTQYF
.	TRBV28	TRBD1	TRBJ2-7	TGTGCCAGCAGTTTCGCGACAGGGATAGGCGAGCAGTACTTC	CASSFATGIGEQYF
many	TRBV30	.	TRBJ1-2	TGTGCCACCGAATCCCTCAGGGGAAAGTATGGCTACACCTTC	CATESLRGKYGYTF
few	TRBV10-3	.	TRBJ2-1	TGTGCCATCAGTGAGTCCCTGGATGAGCAGTTCTTC	CAISESLDEQFF